A single TCR beta chain is shown here with its context. This entry belongs to a study of Ad26.COV2.S vaccination and SARS-CoV-2 variants. Using immunoSEQ multiplex PCR, the repertoire was profiled, and TCRdb retains in-frame clones only, with some absent. Of about 680,000 clones listed, more than 70% are singletons. J was trimmed by 7 bases and V by 6 bases; bases with no gene match: 8. The CDR3 length is 13 residues. Treatment described: roughly 20 received Ad26.COV2.S at low or high dose, single or two shots; roughly five received placebo; per-sample allocation not given. The study sampled participants on day 63 after the first vaccine or placebo injection.

The receptor was isolated from a person between 18 and 59 years old who received the Ad26.COV2.S COVID-19 vaccine or a placebo. Specimen: peripheral blood, collected in a trial of Ad26.COV2.S vaccine versus placebo. The chain links TRBV12-3 or TRBV12-4 to TRBJ1-1, with 7 bases matching TRBD1. Here the CDR3 DNA reads TGTGCCAGCAGGGAAAGGGGACAGTTTGAAGCTTTCTTT. Encoded protein: CASRERGQFEAFF.